Below are 27 T cell receptor beta chains sequenced from a single sample in a study of a mutant IDH1 vaccine in newly diagnosed glioma. Sequencing was performed with immunoSEQ multiplex PCR; in TCRdb, only in-frame clones are kept and a portion is missing. The sample consists of around 92,000 clones, 80% to 90% of them appearing once. Noted time point: baseline, week 1 (first vaccination visit). As to treatment: pre-vaccination baseline after standard-of-care therapy. The sequenced sample was PBMCs, obtained from a glioma patient treated with radiotherapy, temozolomide or both. The receptor set was obtained from a woman in her 50s with glioma.

This chain uses TRBV5-1 with TRBJ1-6; weak D call: TRBD1 (5 bases). The V and J ends lost 0 bases and 2 bases respectively, with 12 bases between them. The CDR3 totals 17 residues. The germline V gene has CDR1 SGHRS and CDR2 YFSETQ. The CDR3 protein is CASSLDPEGTYNSPLHF. In nucleotides, the CDR3 is TGCGCCAGCAGCTTGGACCCGGAGGGGACCTATAATTCACCCCTCCACTTT. Full variable domain (rest looked up from reference TRBV5-1 and TRBJ1-6): KAGVTQTPRYLIKTRGQQVTLSCSPISGHRSVSWYQQTPGQGLQFLFEYFSETQRNKGNFPGRFSGRQFSNSRSEMNVSTLELGDSALYLCASSLDPEGTYNSPLHFGNGTRLTVT.

The V call is TRBV6-1, the J call TRBJ1-1; weak D call: TRBD1 (5 bases). Germline lookup yields CDR1 MNHNS and CDR2 SASEGT. There are 14 residues in the CDR3. V gave up 10 bases and J gave up 6 bases, with 21 bases separating them. The CDR3: CATPRRYGGPEAFF. Written as DNA, the CDR3 is TGTGCCACGCCCAGGAGGTACGGGGGTCCTGAAGCTTTCTTT.

The chain combines TRBV19 with TRBJ1-1, with D possibly matching TRBD1 (5 bases). The CDR3 has 15 amino acids. Germline V CDR1 and CDR2: LNHDA, SQIVND (reference sequence). V gave up 2 bases and J gave up 0 bases, with 10 bases separating them. Written as DNA, the CDR3 is TGTGCCAGTAGTATAATTGGGACCGTGAACACTGAAGCTTTCTTT. Translation gives CASSIIGTVNTEAFF.

The gene calls are TRBV11-2 and TRBJ1-2; D not certain. The length of the CDR3 is 13 residues. V lost 5 bases, J lost 7 bases, and 14 bases lay in between. CDR1 is SGHAT, CDR2 FQNNGV, per germline. CDR3 sequence (DNA): TGTGCCAGCAGCCCGGACTGGTACCCTGGCTACACCTTC. Amino acids: CASSPDWYPGYTF.

This rearrangement joins TRBV2 to TRBJ1-1; D gene ambiguous. The CDR3 loop spans 11 amino acids. The germline gives CDR1 SNHLY, CDR2 FYNNEI. V was clipped by 0 bases and J by 11 bases, with 7 bases between them. The CDR3 spells CASSEAGSAFF. In DNA form, the CDR3 reads TGTGCCAGCAGTGAAGCAGGCTCGGCTTTCTTT. Complete variable domain (other parts from reference TRBV2 and TRBJ1-1): EPEVTQTPSHQVTQMGQEVILRCVPISNHLYFYWYRQILGQKVEFLVSFYNNEISEKSEIFDDQFSVERPDGSNFTLKIRSTKLEDSAMYFCASSEAGSAFFGQGTRLTVV.

J is TRBJ1-1 and V is TRBV6-5; D is unclear. Trimming left V 7 bases short and J 0 bases short, with 12 bases between. The CDR3 spans 14 residues. The germline V gene has CDR1 MNHEY and CDR2 SVGAGI. CDR3 protein: CASNVGRMNTEAFF. CDR3 DNA: TGTGCCAGCAACGTAGGCAGGATGAACACTGAAGCTTTCTTT.

The CDR3 here is CASSQEGQPQHF. CDR3 DNA: TGTGCCAGCAGCCAAGAGGGTCAGCCCCAGCATTTT. This rearrangement joins TRBV4-2 to TRBJ1-5; D uncertain. Germline V gene sequence: CDR1 LGHNA, CDR2 YNFKEQ. Trimming shortened V by 0 bases and J by 6 bases, and 3 bases separated the two germline ends. The length of the CDR3 is 12 residues.

The CDR3 loop is CASSQGGFGQPQHF. CDR3 nucleotides: TGTGCCAGCAGCCAGGGAGGGTTTGGTCAGCCCCAGCATTTT. The chain links TRBV7-2 to TRBJ1-5, with D possibly being TRBD1 (5 bases). V lost 5 bases and J 6 bases, leaving 14 bases between the germline ends. Germline V CDR1 and CDR2: SGHTA, FQGNSA. The CDR3 has 14 residues.

This sequence joins TRBV6-5 and TRBJ1-1; D gene uncertain. Looked up from germline, CDR1 is MNHEY and CDR2 is SVGAGI. The V end lost 4 bases, the J end lost 6 bases, and 18 bases lay between the germline ends. The CDR3 spans 15 residues. CDR3 nucleotides: TGTGCCAGCAGTTCCGGACTCTTTCTGGACGCTGAAGCTTTCTTT. Translation gives CASSSGLFLDAEAFF.

The chain employs TRBV5-1 and TRBJ1-1, with D hard to call. V dropped 0 bases and J dropped 0 bases, with 9 bases sitting between them. Germline assignment: CDR1 SGHRS and CDR2 YFSETQ. The CDR3 runs 15 residues. CDR3 sequence reads: CASSLGAELNTEAFF. The CDR3 region has the DNA TGCGCCAGCAGCTTGGGGGCAGAGCTGAACACTGAAGCTTTCTTT.

The J gene is TRBJ1-6, the V gene TRBV30; D remains ambiguous. CDR3 size: 15 residues. Trimming took off 4 bases at V and 8 bases at J, with 18 bases between the two ends. Germline V CDR1 and CDR2: GTSNPN, SVGIG (reference sequence). CDR3 protein: CAWNSWEGLYSPLHF. As DNA, the CDR3 is TGTGCCTGGAACAGTTGGGAAGGGCTATATTCACCCCTCCACTTT.

The CDR3 DNA sequence: TGTGCCACCAGCAGACGCGGGCAGGGGCTTCCCTACGAGCAGTACTTC. The encoded protein is CATSRRGQGLPYEQYF. V gene TRBV15 combines with J gene TRBJ2-7; possible D gene TRBD1, 6 bases. CDR3 length: 16 amino acids. V dropped 2 bases and J dropped 2 bases, with 16 bases sitting between them. Per the germline V gene, CDR1 is LNHNV and CDR2 is YYDKDF (reference sequence).

The chain combines TRBV19 with TRBJ1-2; 8 bases agree with TRBD1. V shed 10 bases, J shed 6 bases, and the junction held 10 bases outside the gene matches. The CDR3 loop spans 13 amino acids. The germline V gene encodes CDR1 LNHDA and CDR2 SQIVND (reference sequence). The CDR3 DNA follows: TGTGCCACCGAAGACAGGGGTGTCCATGGCTACACCTTC. This codes for CATEDRGVHGYTF. Full variable domain (remainder filled in from reference TRBV19 and TRBJ1-2): DGGITQSPKYLFRKEGQNVTLSCEQNLNHDAMYWYRQDPGQGLRLIYYSQIVNDFQKGDIAEGYSVSREKKESFPLTVTSAQKNPTAFYLCATEDRGVHGYTFGSGTRLTVV.

The table lists this clone with a count of one. The chain employs TRBV28 and TRBJ1-1; D unresolved. CDR3 size: 15 residues. Germline values: CDR1 MDHEN, CDR2 SYDVKM. V was shortened by 4 bases and J by 0 bases, with 12 bases between the two germline ends. CDR3 protein: CASSSRGGMNTEAFF. CDR3 nucleotides: TGTGCCAGCAGTTCCCGGGGAGGAATGAACACTGAAGCTTTCTTT.

J is TRBJ2-7 and V is TRBV5-3; D remains unclear. TRBV5-3 is recorded as an ORF, its role being uncertain. The ends were cut back, 4 bases at V and 4 bases at J, with 6 bases in the middle. The length of the CDR3 is 11 residues. DNA for the CDR3: TGTGCCAGAAGCCTACCGTACGAGCAGTACTTC. Amino acids: CARSLPYEQYF.

This sequence joins TRBV19 and TRBJ2-2; 8 bases line up with TRBD2. After removal of 6 bases from V and 8 bases from J, the junction contained 8 bases not matched to a gene. CDR1 and CDR2 (germline): LNHDA, SQIVND (reference sequence). This CDR3 has 14 amino acids. DNA for the CDR3: TGTGCCAGTAGAATCGGGGGGGTGTCTGGGGAGCTGTTTTTT. Amino acids: CASRIGGVSGELFF. The full variable domain, its missing parts supplied by reference TRBV19 and TRBJ2-2, is DGGITQSPKYLFRKEGQNVTLSCEQNLNHDAMYWYRQDPGQGLRLIYYSQIVNDFQKGDIAEGYSVSREKKESFPLTVTSAQKNPTAFYLCASRIGGVSGELFFGEGSRLTVL.

The chain recombines TRBV10-3 with TRBJ1-6; the D gene is possibly TRBD1 (5 bases). Germline CDR1 is ENHRY and CDR2 is SYGVKD. The length of the CDR3 is 14 residues. With 1 base removed from V and 6 bases from J, the gap between germline ends came to 7 bases. For the CDR3, the DNA is TGTGCCATCAGTGAGTTTCAGGGTAATTCACCCCTCCACTTT. Translated, it gives CAISEFQGNSPLHF.

V is TRBV5-1 and J is TRBJ1-6; D is unresolved. V was cut by 4 bases and J by 0 bases, with 8 bases left in between. This CDR3 has 15 amino acids. Per the germline V gene, CDR1 is SGHRS and CDR2 is YFSETQ. The CDR3 here is CASSEGSSYNSPLHF. The CDR3 DNA reads TGCGCCAGCAGCGAAGGAAGCTCCTATAATTCACCCCTCCACTTT.

This clone was found a few times. The CDR3 loop is CASSLMNTEAFF. DNA of the CDR3: TGTGCCAGCAGCTTAATGAACACTGAAGCTTTCTTT. This rearrangement joins TRBV11-3 to TRBJ1-1; no definite D call. V lost 2 bases to trimming and J lost 0 bases, with 1 base between them. Per the germline V gene, CDR1 is SGHNT and CDR2 is YENEEA. The CDR3 spans 12 residues.

The rearrangement joins TRBV5-1 to TRBJ1-4; TRBD1 might be the D (5 bases). CDR1 is SGHRS, CDR2 YFSETQ, per germline. The length of the CDR3 is 15 residues. Trimming removed 4 bases at V and 5 bases at J, with 15 bases between. CDR3 protein: CASSQRQPRNEKLFF. CDR3 bases: TGCGCCAGCAGCCAGAGACAGCCGAGAAATGAAAAACTGTTTTTT.

This rearrangement joins TRBV28 to TRBJ1-6, with D uncertain. Deletions cut 5 bases from V and 2 bases from J, with 13 bases between. This CDR3 comprises 16 residues. CDR1 is MDHEN and CDR2 is SYDVKM in the germline V gene. The CDR3 sequence is CASSTESTAYNSPLHF. DNA for the CDR3: TGTGCCAGCAGTACCGAGAGTACAGCCTATAATTCACCCCTCCACTTT.

The chain has TRBV6-1 and TRBJ1-2, with 7 bases identical to TRBD1. The CDR3 is 13 amino acids. After removal of 7 bases from V and 5 bases from J, the junction contained 7 bases not matched to a gene. Germline V lookup: CDR1 MNHNS, CDR2 SASEGT. CDR3 in amino acids: CASNPDRIYGYTF. For the CDR3, the DNA is TGTGCCAGCAACCCGGACAGGATATATGGCTACACCTTC.

V usage is TRBV5-4 and J usage is TRBJ2-2; no definite D call. The germline V gene has CDR1 SGHNT and CDR2 YYREEE (reference sequence). This CDR3 has 14 amino acids. V was trimmed by 4 bases and J by 5 bases, leaving 12 bases between them. In DNA, the CDR3 is TGTGCCAGCAGCCCCGACCCGGAGACCGGGGAGCTGTTTTTT. It is translated as CASSPDPETGELFF.

The V and J genes are TRBV7-2 and TRBJ2-7; 9 bases are a match to TRBD2. The length of the CDR3 is 14 residues. The trim removed 5 bases at V and 4 bases at J, leaving 6 bases unmatched. Germline V lookup: CDR1 SGHTA, CDR2 FQGNSA. CDR3 DNA sequence: TGTGCCAGCAGCCCTCCGGGACTAGCTTACGAGCAGTACTTC. This sequence encodes CASSPPGLAYEQYF.

The CDR3 nucleotides are TGCAGTGCCCCGGATTCGGAGACCCAGTACTTC. This encodes CSAPDSETQYF. The genes are TRBV20-1 and TRBJ2-5; D unclear. Trimming took 6 bases from V and 5 from J, leaving 10 bases between them. CDR1 is DFQATT, CDR2 SNEGSKA, per germline (reference sequence). The CDR3 contains 11 residues.

This clone has a single count. The chain combines TRBV19 with TRBJ2-5; D is uncertain. There are 15 residues in the CDR3. Germline CDR1 is LNHDA and CDR2 is SQIVND (reference sequence). The V and J ends lost 5 bases and 5 bases respectively, with 18 bases between them. This chain's CDR3 is CASSARKTLLETQYF. CDR3 bases: TGTGCCAGTAGTGCCCGCAAAACCCTATTGGAGACCCAGTACTTC.

The rearrangement links TRBV6-5 to TRBJ1-1; 9 bases align to TRBD1. CDR1 and CDR2 (germline): MNHEY, SVGAGI. V gave up 0 bases and J gave up 5 bases; unmatched junction bases: 7. The CDR3 contains 16 residues. The CDR3 region is CASSYSKDRGGTEAFF. CDR3 sequence (DNA): TGTGCCAGCAGTTACTCGAAGGACAGGGGTGGTACTGAAGCTTTCTTT.